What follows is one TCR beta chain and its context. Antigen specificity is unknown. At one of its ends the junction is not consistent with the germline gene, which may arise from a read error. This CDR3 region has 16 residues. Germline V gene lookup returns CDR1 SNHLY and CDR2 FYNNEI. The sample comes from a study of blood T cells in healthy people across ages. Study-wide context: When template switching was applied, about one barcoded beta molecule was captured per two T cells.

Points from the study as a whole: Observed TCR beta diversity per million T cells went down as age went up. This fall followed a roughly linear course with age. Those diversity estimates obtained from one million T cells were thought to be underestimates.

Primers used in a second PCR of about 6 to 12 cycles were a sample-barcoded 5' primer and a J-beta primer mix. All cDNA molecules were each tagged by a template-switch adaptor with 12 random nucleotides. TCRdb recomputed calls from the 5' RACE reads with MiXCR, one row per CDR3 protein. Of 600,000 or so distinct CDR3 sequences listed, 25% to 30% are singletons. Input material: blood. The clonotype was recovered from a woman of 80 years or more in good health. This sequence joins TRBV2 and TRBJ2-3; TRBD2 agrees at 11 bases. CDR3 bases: TGTGCCAGCAGTCCGAGACTAGCGGGACACACAGATATGCAGTATTTT. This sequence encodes CASSPRLAGHTDMQYF.